This record covers a single T cell receptor beta chain. This specimen belongs to a study of blood T cell repertoires in COVID-19. Study background: Acute and convalescent COVID-19 samples came from the United States, Italy and Spain. Sources were T cells, B-cell-depleted T cells, or PBMCs; the material itself was cDNA or gDNA.

The germline gives CDR1 SEHNR, CDR2 FQNEAQ (reference sequence). This CDR3 is 16 amino acids long. Trimming at V came to 6 bases and at J to 3 bases, leaving 11 bases not matched to a gene. Study processing details: Using reference gene primer amplification, nucleated cell counts were estimated. Sequencing was performed with immunoSEQ multiplex PCR; in TCRdb, only in-frame clones are kept and a portion is missing. V, J and clone size derive from that table, while D and trimming were established from the DNA sequence. Of over 25,000 clones in the sample, roughly 88% are singletons; the top ten hold about 1%.

The sample comprised peripheral blood. This rearrangement joins TRBV7-9 to TRBJ1-1, with 9 bases lining up with TRBD1. This sequence originates from a man aged 65 to 85 with active or convalescent COVID-19. CDR3 nucleotides: TGTGCCAGCAGATACGGGACAGGGAGGTTGGACACTGAAGCTTTCTTT. Translation: CASRYGTGRLDTEAFF.